Included here is one T cell receptor beta chain sequence, with context. The sample comes from a study of blood T cell repertoires in COVID-19. Profiling relied on immunoSEQ multiplex PCR, and the TCRdb table lists in-frame clones only, not all of them. Seen here are roughly 200,000 clones, 65% to 85% observed once, and the top ten hold about 8%. Trimming shortened V by 4 bases and J by 4 bases, and 10 bases separated the two germline ends. CDR3 length: 13 amino acids. J is TRBJ1-2 and V is TRBV12-3 or TRBV12-4; maybe TRBD1 (5 bases). The TCR sequence derives from a woman older than 75 with acute or convalescent COVID-19. The sample consisted of peripheral blood. This CDR3 reads CASSWGGSYGYTF. The DNA of the CDR3 is TGTGCCAGCAGTTGGGGCGGAAGCTATGGCTACACCTTC.